What follows is one T cell receptor beta chain and its context. These data come from a study of blood T cell repertoires in COVID-19. Study-level background: Samples representing acute and convalescent COVID-19 were sourced from the United States, Italy and Spain. Nucleic acid was either cDNA or gDNA, and it came from T cells, B-cell-depleted T cells, or PBMCs.

Original processing notes: Amplified reference gene primers provided the basis for estimating nucleated cell counts. Produced via immunoSEQ multiplex PCR; TCRdb's table is partial and in-frame only. The D gene and trimming were derived from the DNA, and the V and J assignments and clone size from that table. The sample lists about 130,000 clones; about 81% were seen once. Trimming removed 4 bases from V and 4 bases from J, with 13 bases in between. From germline, CDR1 is MGHRA and CDR2 YSYEKL. The length of the CDR3 is 14 residues. The chain carries TRBV4-1 and TRBJ1-1; perhaps TRBD1 as D (6 bases). The material sequenced was peripheral blood. This clonotype originated in a young man with COVID-19, enrolled during active disease. CDR3 sequence: CASSLNRAGTEAFF. For the CDR3, the DNA is TGCGCCAGCAGCCTAAACAGGGCGGGCACTGAAGCTTTCTTT.